The 30 T cell receptor beta chains in this list originate from one sample, sequenced in a study of CD8+CD57+ T cells in acquired aplastic anemia (dated by TCRdb to about 2018). The patients picked for sequencing were ones in whom flow cytometry had shown an expansion of CD8+CD57+ cells. Sequencing used an Illumina HiSeq 2000. Profiling of TCR beta VDJ combinations and CDR3 sequences used genomic DNA as the template. Starting from the raw public reads, TCRdb applied fastp trimming at Q25, assembled clones with MiXCR and retained in-frame beta chains. Entries are consolidated by CDR3 protein sequence, retaining the most common genes and DNA. The sample table contains some 170,000 distinct CDR3 sequences; only one count was recorded for around half of them. The ten largest clones represent more than 0.85% of the sample. Specimen: sorted CD4+, CD8+, or CD8+CD57+ T cells (not recorded which) from PBMCs. These receptors were collected from a human donor with aplastic anemia.

This clonotype was found many times. The chain joins TRBV2 to TRBJ2-7, with D tentatively TRBD1 (5 bases). The CDR3 contains 12 residues. Trimming took off 4 bases at V and 4 bases at J, with 8 bases between the two ends. Germline CDR1 is SNHLY and CDR2 is FYNNEI. CDR3 sequence (DNA): TGTGCCAGCAGTGGCCAGGGTTACGAGCAGTACTTC. As protein: CASSGQGYEQYF.

With regard to this clonotype: A single base separates this from a much larger clone, so it may be a read error. The V and J genes are TRBV5-5 and TRBJ1-5; TRBD1 aligns across 8 bases. Germline lookup yields CDR1 SGHKS and CDR2 YYEKEE (reference sequence). The CDR3 totals 14 residues. V lost 4 bases and J lost 5; bases outside the gene matches: 5. The CDR3 spells CASSQGQGDQPQHF. CDR3 sequence (DNA): TGTGCCAGCAGCCAAGGACAGGGCGATCAGCCCCAGCATTTT.

This chain links TRBV7-9 with TRBJ1-4, with D unresolved. CDR3 length: 15 amino acids. The V end was cut by 5 bases, the J end by 5 bases, with 15 bases between. CDR1 is SEHNR, CDR2 FQNEAQ, per germline (reference sequence). The CDR3 sequence is CASSPTPYENEKLFF. CDR3 DNA sequence: TGTGCCAGCAGCCCGACACCATACGAGAATGAAAAACTGTTTTTT.

This clonotype showed up many times. The chain employs TRBV2 and TRBJ1-2, with D possibly matching TRBD1 (6 bases). Germline values: CDR1 SNHLY, CDR2 FYNNEI. The CDR3 extends over 14 amino acids. V was cut by 6 bases and J by 5 bases, with 16 bases left in between. The CDR3 sequence is CASSKRRGLYGYTF. The CDR3, as DNA: TGTGCCAGCAGCAAACGCAGGGGCCTATATGGCTACACCTTC.

There are a few counts of this clonotype. The V and J genes are TRBV10-3 and TRBJ1-1; no firm D call. The CDR3 length is 14 residues. Germline CDR1 is ENHRY and CDR2 is SYGVKD. V lost 8 bases, J lost 3 bases, and 16 bases lay in between. The DNA for the CDR3 is TGTGCCATCTTCGCTGGTGGGTTGGACACTGAAGCTTTCTTT. Protein: CAIFAGGLDTEAFF.

The CDR3, as DNA: TGTGCCAGCAGTGTCTACCAGCGCGATGAGCAGTTCTTC. The encoded protein is CASSVYQRDEQFF. This chain joins TRBV2 and TRBJ2-1; D gene unclear. The CDR3 length is 13 residues. Trimming stripped 4 bases from V and 8 bases from J, with 12 bases between. Germline V gene sequence: CDR1 SNHLY, CDR2 FYNNEI.

The sample holds many counts of this clonotype. This chain uses TRBV5-1 with TRBJ1-1; weak D call: TRBD1 (5 bases). Trimming stripped 6 bases from V and 5 bases from J, with 14 bases between. Germline assignment: CDR1 SGHRS and CDR2 YFSETQ. There are 13 residues in the CDR3. In nucleotides, the CDR3 is TGCGCCAGCAAGGCGGGGGGGAGGACTGAAGCTTTCTTT. This codes for CASKAGGRTEAFF.

This clonotype was seen at least ten times. The chain uses TRBV12-3 or TRBV12-4 and TRBJ1-4; maybe TRBD1 (5 bases). The CDR3 is 12 amino acids. V was cut by 6 bases and J by 11 bases, with 13 bases left in between. CDR3 sequence (DNA): TGTGCCAGCAGCAGCAGCCGGGACAAACTGTTTTTT. Amino acids: CASSSSRDKLFF.

This clonotype has more than one count but fewer than ten. The chain employs TRBV7-9 and TRBJ2-7; D not certain. The CDR3 consists of 12 residues. Per germline, CDR1 SEHNR and CDR2 FQNEAQ (reference sequence). V was clipped by 2 bases and J by 4 bases, with 6 bases between them. CDR3 in amino acids: CASSLTSYEQYF. The CDR3, as DNA: TGTGCCAGCAGCTTAACGTCTTACGAGCAGTACTTC. Looking up the rest from reference TRBV7-9 and TRBJ2-7 gives the full variable domain: DTGVSQNPRHKITKRGQNVTFRCDPISEHNRLYWYRQTLGQGPEFLTYFQNEAQLEKSRLLSDRFSAERPKGSFSTLEIQRTEQGDSAMYLCASSLTSYEQYFGPGTRLTVT.

On this clonotype: This may be a read error, as it is one base from a much larger clone. In nucleotides, the CDR3 is TGTGCCAGCAGCCCCCAGGCAGGGAGCGGGGGGAGCTCCTACGAGCAGTACTTC. Translated, it gives CASSPQAGSGGSSYEQYF. The chain uses TRBV7-3 and TRBJ2-7; TRBD2 matches at 9 bases. CDR1 and CDR2 from the germline V gene are SGHTA and FQGTGA. V gave up 5 bases and J gave up 0 bases; unmatched junction bases: 14. The CDR3 sequence is 18 residues long.

This clonotype was recorded at least ten times. This rearrangement joins TRBV6-5 to TRBJ1-5; 9 bases align to TRBD1. Germline values: CDR1 MNHEY, CDR2 SVGAGI. J was trimmed by 4 bases and V by 6 bases; bases with no gene match: 7. There are 15 residues in the CDR3. The CDR3 protein is CASRSSGTGNQPQHF. CDR3 coding DNA: TGTGCCAGCAGATCTTCCGGGACAGGGAATCAGCCCCAGCATTTT.

This clonotype showed up many times. J is TRBJ1-2 and V is TRBV20-1; no clear D. In germline, CDR1 is DFQATT, CDR2 SNEGSKA (reference sequence). This CDR3 has 9 amino acids. The ends were cut back, 3 bases at V and 7 bases at J, with 3 bases in the middle. CDR3 amino acids: CSASIGYTF. The CDR3 coding sequence is TGCAGTGCTAGTATTGGCTACACCTTC.

Only a few counts were recorded for this clonotype. V is TRBV2 and J is TRBJ2-7, with TRBD1 as a possible D gene (6 bases). The CDR3 consists of 14 residues. Per the germline V gene, CDR1 is SNHLY and CDR2 is FYNNEI. Trimming shortened V by 3 bases and J by 3 bases, and 12 bases separated the two germline ends. This chain's CDR3 is CASSENLQGYEQYF. CDR3 DNA: TGTGCCAGCAGTGAGAATTTACAGGGCTACGAGCAGTACTTC.

V is TRBV15 and J is TRBJ1-2, with D possibly being TRBD1 (5 bases). V lost 6 bases, J lost 4 bases, and 18 bases lay in between. The CDR3 has 15 residues. Germline V gene lookup returns CDR1 LNHNV and CDR2 YYDKDF (reference sequence). CDR3 sequence: CATSRRPGGSYGYTF. CDR3 in DNA: TGTGCCACCAGTCGTCGTCCGGGGGGTAGCTATGGCTACACCTTC.

This chain connects TRBV27 to TRBJ1-2; maybe TRBD1 (6 bases). Germline-derived CDR1 and CDR2 are MNHEY and SMNVEV (reference sequence). The germline V and J ends were trimmed by 4 bases and 5 bases, with 20 bases remaining between them. The CDR3 has 16 residues. CDR3 DNA sequence: TGTGCCAGCAGTTCCCAGACAGGACTCGAGCATTATGGCTACACCTTC. It specifies CASSSQTGLEHYGYTF.

This clonotype has a count of ten or more. The gene calls are TRBV12-3 or TRBV12-4 and TRBJ2-1; tentative D call: TRBD1 (5 bases). Trimming removed 7 bases at V and 7 bases at J, with 23 bases between. The CDR3 loop spans 16 amino acids. CDR3 region: CASTLRVVSRVNEQFF. In DNA, the CDR3 is TGTGCCAGCACCCTGCGCGTTGTTAGCAGGGTAAATGAGCAGTTCTTC.

Many counts were recorded for this clonotype. The V and J genes are TRBV20-1 and TRBJ1-1; D may be TRBD1 (5 bases). The CDR3 runs to 15 residues. Germline loops: CDR1 DFQATT, CDR2 SNEGSKA (reference sequence). Trimming cost V 0 bases and J 4 bases, with 15 bases left between them. The DNA for the CDR3 is TGCAGTGCTAGAGATGGGTCGGAGGGGACCACTGAAGCTTTCTTT. Its protein is CSARDGSEGTTEAFF.

The V call is TRBV7-6, the J call TRBJ1-1; no reliable D call. Germline V gene lookup returns CDR1 SGHVS and CDR2 FNYEAQ. V lost 5 bases to trimming and J lost 4 bases, with 11 bases between them. CDR3 length: 13 amino acids. Here the CDR3 reads CASSAGRATEAFF. CDR3 DNA sequence: TGTGCCAGCAGCGCCGGGAGGGCCACTGAAGCTTTCTTT.

This clonotype was counted ten times or more. V and J are TRBV4-3 and TRBJ2-7, with D uncertain. The CDR3 length is 14 residues. The V gene's germline CDR1 is LGHNA and CDR2 YSLEER. The V and J ends lost 0 bases and 2 bases respectively, with 8 bases between them. The CDR3 DNA reads TGCGCCAGCAGCCAAGAGACCAGCCCCTACGAGCAGTACTTC. This translates into CASSQETSPYEQYF.

The chain uses TRBV24-1 and TRBJ2-5; 8 bases agree with TRBD2. The CDR3 spans 16 residues. From germline, CDR1 is KGHDR and CDR2 SFDVKD. V lost 4 bases to trimming and J lost 2 bases; unmatched junction nucleotides: 8. The CDR3 spells CATSEGLAHRQETQYF. In nucleotides, the CDR3 is TGTGCCACCAGTGAAGGACTAGCTCATAGGCAAGAGACCCAGTACTTC.

The chain is built from TRBV29-1 and TRBJ1-1; D gene unclear. The germline V gene encodes CDR1 SQVTM and CDR2 ANQGSEA. The CDR3 is made up of 13 amino acids. V was shortened by 4 bases and J by 5 bases, with 14 bases between the two germline ends. For the CDR3, the DNA is TGCAGCGTTGCTCCCTCTGCGGGGACTGAAGCTTTCTTT. Translated: CSVAPSAGTEAFF.

There are many counts of this clonotype. The genes are TRBV19 and TRBJ2-3; 8 bases line up with TRBD1. The CDR3 length is 15 residues. The ends lost 5 bases at V and 3 bases at J; junction bases unmatched: 7. Germline lookup yields CDR1 LNHDA and CDR2 SQIVND (reference sequence). Here the CDR3 reads CASSQDRGWTDTQYF. Written as DNA, the CDR3 is TGTGCCAGTAGTCAAGACAGGGGTTGGACAGATACGCAGTATTTT.

This chain links TRBV29-1 with TRBJ2-5; no clear D gene. V lost 6 bases, J lost 11 bases, and 22 bases lay in between. Germline CDR1 SQVTM, CDR2 ANQGSEA. The CDR3 runs 13 residues. The CDR3 here is CSVNVGSYNEQYF. The CDR3 DNA follows: TGCAGCGTAAACGTAGGATCCTACAATGAGCAGTACTTC.

The sample holds many counts of this clonotype. This chain uses TRBV12-3 or TRBV12-4 with TRBJ1-5, with a weak D call TRBD1 (5 bases). V lost 6 bases and J lost 1, with 13 bases in between. The CDR3 extends over 15 amino acids. As DNA, the CDR3 is TGTGCCAGCAGGTTCGGGGGGGTAAGCAATCAGCCCCAGCATTTT. This gives the protein CASRFGGVSNQPQHF.

The rearrangement links TRBV24-1 to TRBJ2-7; TRBD1 matches 9 bases. Germline V gene data show CDR1 as KGHDR and CDR2 as SFDVKD. Trimming removed 9 bases from V and 7 bases from J; junction bases left unmatched: 6. The CDR3 consists of 12 residues. The CDR3 spells CATGTGLDEQYF. Here the CDR3 DNA reads TGTGCCACCGGGACAGGGTTGGATGAGCAGTACTTC.

The sample holds a few counts of this clonotype. This chain joins TRBV4-2 and TRBJ1-1; the match to TRBD1 covers 8 bases. The CDR3 has 16 amino acids. Germline V CDR1 and CDR2: LGHNA, YNFKEQ. V lost 1 base to trimming and J lost 7 bases; unmatched junction nucleotides: 11. The CDR3 reads CASSQGPTTGVGEAFF. CDR3 nucleotide sequence: TGTGCCAGCAGCCAAGGTCCGACGACAGGGGTGGGTGAAGCTTTCTTT.

The chain uses TRBV20-1 and TRBJ2-7; 8 bases fit TRBD2. The V and J ends lost 3 bases and 0 bases, in that order; junction bases with no gene match: 7. Germline V gene data show CDR1 as DFQATT and CDR2 as SNEGSKA (reference sequence). The CDR3 totals 15 residues. This CDR3 is CSASLLAGRSYEQYF. The CDR3 DNA sequence: TGCAGTGCTAGTCTATTAGCGGGACGCTCCTACGAGCAGTACTTC.

This clonotype occurred many times. The CDR3 nucleotides read TGTGCTAGTGGTTTGGATCTGTCACCCCTCCACTTT. It is translated as CASGLDLSPLHF. The rearrangement joins TRBV12-5 to TRBJ1-6, with D uncertain. The CDR3 length is 12 residues. The germline V gene has CDR1 LGHNT and CDR2 FRNRAP. V lost 1 base and J 10 bases, leaving 5 bases between the germline ends.

Points on this clonotype: The conserved phenylalanine or tryptophan is not found at the CDR3 terminus, so this likely reflects a read error. The DNA is omitted, as the CDR3 cannot be located on it reliably, and the CDR3 follows TCRdb's listing. The chain employs TRBV5-1 and TRBJ2-5; the D call TRBD1 from the table was never checked on the DNA. Including both end residues, the CDR3 is 8 amino acids long. CDR1 is SGHRS and CDR2 is YFSETQ in the germline V gene. The CDR3 here is CASSYGGL.

J is TRBJ1-3 and V is TRBV5-6, with a tentative D call TRBD1 (5 bases). Germline lookup yields CDR1 SGHDT and CDR2 YYEEEE. The CDR3 covers 16 residues. Between the trimmed V and J ends, which lost 0 bases and 1 base, there was a span of 11 bases. CDR3 nucleotide sequence: TGTGCCAGCAGCTTGGAGGGGTTGGGATCTGGAAACACCATATATTTT. This sequence encodes CASSLEGLGSGNTIYF.